This entry concerns a single T cell receptor (beta chain). This sample was included in a study of patients and donors after allogeneic stem cell transplantation. V lost 5 bases and J lost 3, with 10 bases in between. This CDR3 contains 13 residues. Germline CDR1 is LNHDA and CDR2 is SQIVND (reference sequence). TCRdb fed the RT-PCR reads into MiXCR, producing one record per CDR3 protein. The sample includes fewer than 500,000 distinct CDR3 sequences, more than 15% seen only once; the top ten take less than 9.5%. This rearrangement joins TRBV19 to TRBJ1-1; no clear D. The TCR originated in a human donor who was either an allogeneic HSCT recipient or a stem cell or donor lymphocyte infusion donor (not recorded which). It is not recorded whose cells these are; they may come from a transplant donor. The sample comprised blood, either unsorted or a sorted T cell fraction (not recorded which). The CDR3 sequence: CASSPRWDTEAFF. The CDR3 coding sequence is TGTGCCAGTAGTCCCCGGTGGGACACTGAAGCTTTCTTT. Variable domain in full (rest from reference TRBV19 and TRBJ1-1): DGGITQSPKYLFRKEGQNVTLSCEQNLNHDAMYWYRQDPGQGLRLIYYSQIVNDFQKGDIAEGYSVSREKKESFPLTVTSAQKNPTAFYLCASSPRWDTEAFFGQGTRLTVV.